One and the same sample provided the 14 T cell receptor beta chains below, sequenced in a study of CD8+CD57+ T cells in acquired aplastic anemia. Genomic DNA acted as the template from which TCR beta VDJ combination and CDR3 sequence profiling were carried out. TCRdb independently ran MiXCR on the reads; one entry per CDR3 protein. The sample contains roughly 170,000 distinct CDR3 sequences, about 64% of which appear only once. The sequenced sample was sorted CD4+, CD8+, or CD8+CD57+ T cells (not recorded which) from PBMCs. These receptors all stem from a human donor in good health.

V is TRBV20-1 and J is TRBJ1-2, with a possible D match to TRBD1 (6 bases). V was cut by 5 bases and J by 1 base, with 17 bases left in between. The germline CDR1 and CDR2 sequences are DFQATT and SNEGSKA (reference sequence). This CDR3 has 15 residues. This CDR3 reads CSALGGGSVNYGYTF. CDR3 in DNA: TGCAGTGCTTTAGGGGGGGGGTCTGTTAACTATGGCTACACCTTC.

This clonotype was found once. The chain joins TRBV20-1 to TRBJ1-1; the match to TRBD1 covers 7 bases. V dropped 6 bases and J dropped 3; count of bases not matched to a gene: 7. Germline V gene sequence: CDR1 DFQATT, CDR2 SNEGSKA (reference sequence). CDR3 length: 13 amino acids. CDR3 sequence (DNA): TGCAGTGCGCGAGACAGGGTAGACACTGAAGCTTTCTTT. Protein product: CSARDRVDTEAFF.

V usage is TRBV10-3 and J usage is TRBJ1-3, with 7 bases that match TRBD1. The CDR3 is 13 residues long. With 9 bases clipped from V and 1 base from J, the junction kept 3 bases outside the gene matches. Germline-derived CDR1 and CDR2 are ENHRY and SYGVKD. In nucleotides, the CDR3 is TGTGCCATAAACAGGGGTTCTGGAAACACCATATATTTT. Amino acid sequence: CAINRGSGNTIYF.

V gene TRBV19 combines with J gene TRBJ2-7; 8 nucleotides align to TRBD2. The CDR3 extends over 16 amino acids. The V gene end was trimmed by 5 bases and the J gene end by 3 bases; junction bases not matched to a gene: 12. Germline lookup yields CDR1 LNHDA and CDR2 SQIVND (reference sequence). The CDR3 loop is CASSVAGSGSGYEQYF. The CDR3 DNA follows: TGTGCCAGTAGTGTGGCTGGAAGCGGGAGCGGCTACGAGCAGTACTTC. Full variable domain (missing parts from reference TRBV19 and TRBJ2-7): DGGITQSPKYLFRKEGQNVTLSCEQNLNHDAMYWYRQDPGQGLRLIYYSQIVNDFQKGDIAEGYSVSREKKESFPLTVTSAQKNPTAFYLCASSVAGSGSGYEQYFGPGTRLTVT.

The V and J genes are TRBV5-1 and TRBJ1-2; the match to TRBD1 covers 12 bases. This CDR3 spans 17 amino acids. Germline assignment: CDR1 SGHRS and CDR2 YFSETQ. The V and J ends lost 0 bases and 5 bases, in that order; junction bases with no gene match: 8. The CDR3 coding sequence is TGCGCCAGCAGCTTGGACTACGGGACAGGGGGCAGGTATGGCTACACCTTC. This encodes CASSLDYGTGGRYGYTF.

Here the CDR3 reads CSAKRGGLVTGELFF. Here the CDR3 DNA reads TGCAGTGCTAAGCGGGGGGGCCTCGTCACCGGGGAGCTGTTTTTT. V is TRBV20-1 and J is TRBJ2-2; 10 bases are shared with TRBD2. After removal of 4 bases from V and 4 bases from J, the junction contained 6 bases not matched to a gene. The length of the CDR3 is 15 residues. Germline V gene data show CDR1 as DFQATT and CDR2 as SNEGSKA (reference sequence).

The chain combines TRBV2 with TRBJ2-5, with D unresolved. V lost 4 bases, J lost 6 bases, and 12 bases lay in between. In germline, CDR1 is SNHLY, CDR2 FYNNEI. CDR3 length: 13 residues. The CDR3 reads CASSADGTKTQYF. CDR3 in DNA: TGTGCCAGCAGTGCGGACGGAACGAAGACCCAGTACTTC.

The V gene is TRBV5-6, the J gene TRBJ1-1; D is undetermined. Germline V gene sequence: CDR1 SGHDT, CDR2 YYEEEE. The V end lost 4 bases, the J end lost 2 bases, and 6 bases lay between the germline ends. There are 12 residues in the CDR3. The CDR3 loop is CASSVDNTEAFF. The CDR3 coding sequence is TGTGCCAGCAGCGTGGACAACACTGAAGCTTTCTTT.

The CDR3 protein is CSVEDCTSGSYEQYF. In DNA form, the CDR3 reads TGCAGCGTTGAAGATTGTACTAGCGGGAGCTACGAGCAGTACTTC. The J gene is TRBJ2-7, the V gene TRBV29-1, with 11 nucleotides matching TRBD2. Trimming at V came to 0 bases and at J to 3 bases, leaving 4 bases not matched to a gene. CDR1 is SQVTM and CDR2 is ANQGSEA in the germline V gene. The CDR3 is 15 residues long.

The chain is built from TRBV7-8 and TRBJ2-1; no reliable D call. The CDR3 totals 16 residues. Trimming took 0 bases from V and 4 from J, leaving 13 bases between them. Germline values: CDR1 SGHVS, CDR2 FQNEAQ. In DNA form, the CDR3 reads TGTGCCAGCAGCTTAGCGCTCGATGGACGTTACAATGAGCAGTTCTTC. Translated, it gives CASSLALDGRYNEQFF. The whole variable domain, remainder taken from reference TRBV7-8 and TRBJ2-1, is GAGVSQSPRYKVAKRGQDVALRCDPISGHVSLFWYQQALGQGPEFLTYFQNEAQLDKSGLPSDRFFAERPEGSVSTLKIQRTQQEDSAVYLCASSLALDGRYNEQFFGPGTRLTVL.

This clonotype has just one count. The CDR3 DNA reads TGTGCCAGCAGCTCCCCCGGGTCCCACGAGCAGTACTTC. Protein: CASSSPGSHEQYF. The V gene is TRBV7-9, the J gene TRBJ2-7; D is unclear. This CDR3 is built from 13 residues. Germline-derived CDR1 and CDR2 are SEHNR and FQNEAQ (reference sequence). V was cut by 4 bases and J by 5 bases, with 12 bases left in between.

At least ten counts were recorded for this clonotype. The chain uses TRBV4-3 and TRBJ2-1, with D tentatively TRBD2 (6 bases). Germline V gene data show CDR1 as LGHNA and CDR2 as YSLEER. V was pared by 0 bases and J by 4 bases, with 13 bases between. The CDR3 extends over 16 amino acids. In nucleotides, the CDR3 is TGCGCCAGCAGCCAAGATTTAGCGGAGGCGTACAATGAGCAGTTCTTC. The encoded protein is CASSQDLAEAYNEQFF.

This chain links TRBV7-3 with TRBJ2-3; D might be TRBD1 (5 bases). This CDR3 comprises 13 residues. Trimming removed 4 bases from V and 7 bases from J, with 12 bases in between. Germline V gives CDR1 SGHTA, CDR2 FQGTGA. The DNA for the CDR3 is TGTGCCAGCAGCTCCCCCAGGGTCCATACGCAGTATTTT. This codes for CASSSPRVHTQYF.

CDR3 amino acids: CASSLSGSNYEQYF. CDR3 bases: TGTGCCAGCAGTTTAAGCGGGAGTAACTACGAGCAGTACTTC. The chain is built from TRBV27 and TRBJ2-7; 8 nucleotides align to TRBD2. V lost 2 bases, J lost 3 bases, and 3 bases stayed unmatched. The germline gives CDR1 MNHEY, CDR2 SMNVEV (reference sequence). This CDR3 is 14 amino acids long.